These 27 T cell receptor beta chains originate from one sample sequenced in a study of blood T cell repertoires in COVID-19 (dated by TCRdb to about 2020). The method behind the library was the immunoSEQ multiplex PCR assay. As stored in TCRdb, this immuneACCESS dataset retains in-frame rearrangements with V and J assigned. A fraction of the clones does not appear; measured against another copy, unresolved V genes explain less than half of the discrepancy, and the remainder lacks a known reason. The sample includes a few hundred thousand clones, with roughly 86% observed a single time. The ten biggest clones cover 9% to 12% of the sample. Sequencing used PBMCs or T cells enriched from blood (not recorded which). The origin of the receptors is a man younger than 35 with acute COVID-19.

The CDR3 DNA sequence: TGTGCCAGCAGCAAAGCGGGAGGGCCTCCCGAGCAGTACTTC. This codes for CASSKAGGPPEQYF. The rearrangement uses TRBV7-9 and TRBJ2-7, with 10 bases fitting TRBD2. This CDR3 is 14 amino acids long. The germline V gene encodes CDR1 SEHNR and CDR2 FQNEAQ (reference sequence). The ends lost 5 bases at V and 6 bases at J; junction bases unmatched: 7.

V gene TRBV12-5 combines with J gene TRBJ2-7; TRBD1 matches 8 bases. The CDR3 length is 13 residues. Per the germline V gene, CDR1 is LGHNT and CDR2 is FRNRAP. The junction had 4 bases not matched to a gene; V was cut back by 7 bases and J by 2 bases. Written as DNA, the CDR3 is TGTGCTAGTGCCCTGGACAGGGCCTACGAGCAGTACTTC. Its protein is CASALDRAYEQYF.

The genes are TRBV4-1 and TRBJ2-7; D gene ambiguous. V was cut by 0 bases and J by 2 bases, with 5 bases left in between. This CDR3 region has 13 residues. From germline, CDR1 is MGHRA and CDR2 YSYEKL. CDR3 residues: CASSQEGTYEQYF. CDR3 DNA sequence: TGCGCCAGCAGCCAAGAGGGCACCTACGAGCAGTACTTC.

The chain joins TRBV29-1 to TRBJ2-1; 8 bases map to TRBD2. The V gene's germline CDR1 is SQVTM and CDR2 ANQGSEA. The CDR3 has 12 amino acids. The V and J ends lost 4 bases and 15 bases, in that order; junction bases with no gene match: 11. CDR3 protein: CSVVDVSGMGFF. For the CDR3, the DNA is TGCAGCGTTGTGGATGTTAGCGGGATGGGGTTCTTC.

The rearrangement joins TRBV7-8 to TRBJ2-1; 7 bases map to TRBD1. Trimming took 5 bases from V and 6 from J; bases not matched to a gene: 10. Per the germline V gene, CDR1 is SGHVS and CDR2 is FQNEAQ. CDR3 length: 15 residues. This CDR3 is CASSRRGLSLNEQFF. CDR3 nucleotide sequence: TGTGCCAGCAGCCGCAGGGGGTTGTCCCTCAATGAGCAGTTCTTC.

This clone was seen only once. V gene TRBV18 combines with J gene TRBJ2-7; D may be TRBD1 (6 bases). Trimming shortened V by 6 bases and J by 1 base, and 10 bases separated the two germline ends. Germline values: CDR1 KGHSH, CDR2 LQKENI. This CDR3 contains 13 residues. The CDR3 DNA sequence: TGTGCCAGCTCGCCCGACAGGTCCTACGAGCAGTACTTC. It yields the protein CASSPDRSYEQYF. The entire variable domain, with the rest obtained from reference TRBV18 and TRBJ2-7, is as follows: NAGVMQNPRHLVRRRGQEARLRCSPMKGHSHVYWYRQLPEEGLKFMVYLQKENIIDESGMPKERFSAEFPKEGPSILRIQQVVRGDSAAYFCASSPDRSYEQYFGPGTRLTVT.

The chain combines TRBV4-1 with TRBJ2-2; D is ambiguous. V was trimmed by 1 base and J by 2 bases, leaving 8 bases between them. Germline CDR1 is MGHRA and CDR2 is YSYEKL. This CDR3 has 15 amino acids. The DNA for the CDR3 is TGCGCCAGCAGCCAAGTTCAGGTCAACACCGGGGAGCTGTTTTTT. It yields the protein CASSQVQVNTGELFF.

This sequence joins TRBV30 and TRBJ1-1; weak D call: TRBD1 (6 bases). The CDR3 runs to 14 residues. Trimming left V 1 base short and J 0 bases short, with 9 bases between. Germline CDR1 is GTSNPN and CDR2 is SVGIG (reference sequence). The CDR3 reads CAWSAGQLNTEAFF. The CDR3 DNA reads TGTGCCTGGAGTGCGGGACAACTGAACACTGAAGCTTTCTTT.

This chain joins TRBV28 and TRBJ1-5, with 8 bases matching TRBD1. The CDR3 spans 12 residues. Germline values: CDR1 MDHEN, CDR2 SYDVKM. J lost 5 bases, V lost 11 bases, and 5 bases had no gene match. CDR3 loop: CACATGDQPQHF. The CDR3 DNA follows: TGTGCCTGTGCGACAGGGGATCAGCCCCAGCATTTT.

This chain joins TRBV6-1 and TRBJ2-7; TRBD2 matches 7 bases. The CDR3 is 16 amino acids. J was trimmed by 0 bases and V by 1 base; bases with no gene match: 6. Germline values: CDR1 MNHNS, CDR2 SASEGT. CDR3 residues: CASSEGQGGLSYEQYF. CDR3 DNA sequence: TGTGCCAGCAGTGAAGGCCAGGGAGGGCTCTCCTACGAGCAGTACTTC.

The V call is TRBV24-1, the J call TRBJ2-3; D may be TRBD2 (5 bases). V shed 2 bases and J shed 5 bases, with 16 bases lying between them. In germline, CDR1 is KGHDR, CDR2 SFDVKD. The CDR3 consists of 16 residues. CDR3 DNA: TGTGCCACCAGTGATTCTTTCGGGGAATCGGTAGATACGCAGTATTTT. Protein sequence: CATSDSFGESVDTQYF.

The chain combines TRBV28 with TRBJ1-1; D possibly corresponds to TRBD1 (6 bases). The CDR3 extends over 15 amino acids. Germline V gene lookup returns CDR1 MDHEN and CDR2 SYDVKM. V shed 2 bases and J shed 3 bases, with 13 bases lying between them. The CDR3 here is CASSLQGSGYTEAFF. The DNA for the CDR3 is TGTGCCAGCAGTTTACAGGGGAGCGGTTACACTGAAGCTTTCTTT.

The rearrangement joins TRBV28 to TRBJ2-1; perhaps TRBD2 as D (5 bases). V lost 5 bases to trimming and J lost 9 bases, with 17 bases between them. Germline CDR1 MDHEN, CDR2 SYDVKM. The CDR3 is 14 residues long. DNA of the CDR3: TGTGCCAGCAGTCTTTTGACTAAATCGACTGAGCAGTTCTTC. Its protein is CASSLLTKSTEQFF.

DNA of the CDR3: TGTGCCAGCGGGACAGGGCCCACTGAAGCTTTCTTT. It translates to CASGTGPTEAFF. The chain employs TRBV25-1 and TRBJ1-1; 9 nucleotides align to TRBD1. The length of the CDR3 is 12 residues. J gave up 4 bases and V 8 bases, and 2 bases lay outside the gene matches. Germline lookup yields CDR1 MGHDK and CDR2 SYGVNS.

The chain combines TRBV21-1 with TRBJ2-7; the DNA was not used to check the table's D call, TRBD1. TRBV21-1 is given as a pseudogene. The CDR3 loop spans 15 amino acids. This chain's CDR3 is CASSKVSRDPYEQYF. The CDR3 region has the DNA TGTGCCAGCAGCAAAGTATCCAGGGATCCCTACGAGCAGTACTTC.

The V call is TRBV7-8, the J call TRBJ2-1, with 15 bases lining up with TRBD2. This CDR3 contains 19 residues. J gave up 9 bases and V 1 base, and 13 bases lay outside the gene matches. Germline V gene lookup returns CDR1 SGHVS and CDR2 FQNEAQ. The CDR3 is CASSLERRGLAGGKVEQFF. The DNA of the CDR3 is TGTGCCAGCAGCTTAGAGAGGAGGGGACTAGCGGGAGGAAAAGTTGAGCAGTTCTTC.

J is TRBJ2-5 and V is TRBV7-2, with 7 bases matching TRBD2. V lost 1 base to trimming and J lost 4 bases; unmatched junction nucleotides: 3. This CDR3 has 14 amino acids. Looked up from germline, CDR1 is SGHTA and CDR2 is FQGNSA. The DNA for the CDR3 is TGTGCCAGCAGCTTAGAGCGGGGAGGAGAGACCCAGTACTTC. This gives the protein CASSLERGGETQYF.

For this clone: Different DNA sequences within this sample yield the same CDR3. The CDR3 sequence is CASSQDRGSGANVLTF. DNA of the CDR3: TGCGCCAGCAGCCAAGATAGAGGTTCTGGGGCCAACGTCCTGACTTTC. V usage is TRBV4-3 and J usage is TRBJ2-6; no reliable D call. Trimming shortened V by 0 bases and J by 1 base, and 7 bases separated the two germline ends. The CDR3 is 16 residues long. Germline V gives CDR1 LGHNA, CDR2 YSLEER.

This clone was counted a single time. The chain combines TRBV30 with TRBJ1-3; D may be TRBD1 (5 bases). The CDR3 is made up of 13 amino acids. Trimming removed 3 bases at V and 4 bases at J, with 10 bases between. CDR1 is GTSNPN, CDR2 SVGIG, per germline (reference sequence). The CDR3 bases are TGTGCCTGGAGGGTCGGGGGGGGAAACACCATATATTTT. Protein product: CAWRVGGGNTIYF.

The V and J genes are TRBV30 and TRBJ1-3; 8 positions agree with TRBD1. Germline V gene sequence: CDR1 GTSNPN, CDR2 SVGIG (reference sequence). Unmatched junction bases numbered 3, after V lost 2 bases and J lost 0 bases. The CDR3 is made up of 15 amino acids. CDR3 sequence reads: CAWSLGTGSGNTIYF. For the CDR3, the DNA is TGTGCCTGGAGTCTCGGGACAGGCTCTGGAAACACCATATATTTT.

The V and J genes are TRBV28 and TRBJ1-3, with unresolved D. The germline V gene has CDR1 MDHEN and CDR2 SYDVKM. The CDR3 has 16 amino acids. With 1 base removed from V and 0 bases from J, the gap between germline ends came to 10 bases. CDR3 nucleotide sequence: TGTGCCAGCAGTTTATTTAACGGGAACTCTGGAAACACCATATATTTT. Translation: CASSLFNGNSGNTIYF. Filled out from reference TRBV28 and TRBJ1-3, the complete variable domain reads DVKVTQSSRYLVKRTGEKVFLECVQDMDHENMFWYRQDPGLGLRLIYFSYDVKMKEKGDIPEGYSVSREKKERFSLILESASTNQTSMYLCASSLFNGNSGNTIYFGEGSWLTVV.

The V gene is TRBV11-2, the J gene TRBJ2-1; D gene ambiguous. The V gene's germline CDR1 is SGHAT and CDR2 FQNNGV. The CDR3 length is 14 residues. Trimming shortened V by 1 base and J by 8 bases, and 12 bases separated the two germline ends. For the CDR3, the DNA is TGTGCCAGCAGCTTAGGAACCGCCGGAGATGAGCAGTTCTTC. Protein sequence: CASSLGTAGDEQFF.

The chain links TRBV11-1 to TRBJ2-5; 10 bases agree with TRBD2. The CDR3 length is 15 residues. V lost 4 bases, J lost 2 bases, and 4 bases stayed unmatched. The germline gives CDR1 SGHAT, CDR2 FQDESV (reference sequence). This CDR3 reads CASSSGTSDQETQYF. CDR3 sequence (DNA): TGTGCCAGCAGCTCCGGGACTAGCGATCAAGAGACCCAGTACTTC.

The count of this clone is one. The rearrangement uses TRBV12-3 or TRBV12-4 and TRBJ1-1, with 8 bases that match TRBD1. J was trimmed by 5 bases and V by 6 bases; bases with no gene match: 5. The CDR3 runs 13 residues. DNA of the CDR3: TGTGCCAGCAGCTTGACAGGGGAAACTGAAGCTTTCTTT. Protein: CASSLTGETEAFF.

The chain employs TRBV5-1 and TRBJ2-7; D remains unclear. CDR1 is SGHRS and CDR2 is YFSETQ in the germline V gene. The CDR3 runs to 14 residues. V lost 4 bases and J 0 bases, leaving 11 bases between the germline ends. The CDR3, as DNA: TGCGCCAGCAGCCTTCTAGGTCCCTCCTACGAGCAGTACTTC. It translates to CASSLLGPSYEQYF. The full variable domain, rest sourced from reference TRBV5-1 and TRBJ2-7, is KAGVTQTPRYLIKTRGQQVTLSCSPISGHRSVSWYQQTPGQGLQFLFEYFSETQRNKGNFPGRFSGRQFSNSRSEMNVSTLELGDSALYLCASSLLGPSYEQYFGPGTRLTVT.

The chain combines TRBV12-1 with TRBJ1-5; TRBD1, the table's D call, was not compared with the DNA. TRBV12-1 is designated a pseudogene. The CDR3 spans 17 residues. The CDR3: CASSPTGSKGCYQPQHF. The CDR3 nucleotides read TGTGCCAGCAGCCCAACAGGGTCGAAAGGTTGCTATCAGCCCCAGCATTTT.

V usage is TRBV5-5 and J usage is TRBJ1-2; D may be TRBD1 (5 bases). The CDR3 consists of 13 residues. V lost 4 bases to trimming and J lost 6 bases, with 13 bases between them. Germline V CDR1 and CDR2: SGHKS, YYEKEE (reference sequence). CDR3 in DNA: TGTGCCAGCAGCACCGCGGGGGGGGATGGCTACACCTTC. Its protein is CASSTAGGDGYTF.